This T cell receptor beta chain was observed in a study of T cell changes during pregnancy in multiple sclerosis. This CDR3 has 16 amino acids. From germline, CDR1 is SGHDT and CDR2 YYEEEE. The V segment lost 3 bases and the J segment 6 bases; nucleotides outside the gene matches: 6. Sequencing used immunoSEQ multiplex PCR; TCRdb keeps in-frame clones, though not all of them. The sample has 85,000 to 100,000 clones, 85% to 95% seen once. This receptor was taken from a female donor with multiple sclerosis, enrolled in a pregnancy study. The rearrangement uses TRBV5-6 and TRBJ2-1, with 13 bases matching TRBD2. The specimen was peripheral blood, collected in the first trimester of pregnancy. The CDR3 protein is CASSSPRTSGGNEQFF. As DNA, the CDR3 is TGTGCCAGCAGCTCACCCAGGACTAGCGGGGGCAATGAGCAGTTCTTC.